The subject of this entry is one TCR beta chain. The CDR3 covers 17 residues. The V gene end was trimmed by 5 bases and the J gene end by 2 bases; junction bases not matched to a gene: 10. Germline lookup yields CDR1 PRHDT and CDR2 FYEKMQ (reference sequence). This sample is part of a study of control samples from healthy donors and cancer patients. The repertoire was sequenced with immunoSEQ multiplex PCR; TCRdb's copy has only in-frame clones and lacks some. The sample carries 80,000 or so clones, about nine tenths recorded once. The material sequenced was blood. The rearrangement joins TRBV13 to TRBJ1-5; 9 nucleotides agree with TRBD1. The clonotype was recovered from a man in his forties or fifties in good health. CDR3 protein: CASSARQGEKGNQPQHF. Written as DNA, the CDR3 is TGTGCCAGCAGCGCCCGACAGGGGGAAAAGGGCAATCAGCCCCAGCATTTT.